This T cell receptor (beta chain) was identified in a study of type 1 and type 2 diabetes patients. Across the study: Samples came from type 1 diabetic, type 2 diabetic or nondiabetic people, recruited in China. From PBMCs, CD4+ and CD8+ T cells were isolated by magnetic microbeads. Findings of the study overall: Between type 2 diabetes and control samples, V and J usage averaged roughly 0.97 correlation.

Regarding this clonotype: The antigen is undetermined.

V trimming: 2 bases; J trimming: 9 bases; junction bases outside the gene matches: 7. This CDR3 spans 15 amino acids. CDR1 is SNHLY and CDR2 is FYNNEI in the germline V gene. All diabetic donors were classified as either type 1 or type 2 diabetes. Genomic DNA was the PCR template. Multiplex PCR with 30 forward and 13 reverse primers amplified the TCR beta CDR3. One entry per CDR3 protein results from TCRdb running MiXCR on the multiplex PCR reads. The data show 250,000 or so distinct CDR3 sequences, with around 47% seen just once and approximately 13% held by the top ten. The sample taken for sequencing was peripheral blood mononuclear cells (PBMCs). The clonotype comes from a man aged 18 to 29 with type 2 diabetes. The chain joins TRBV2 to TRBJ2-1, with 10 bases matching TRBD2. CDR3 region: CASSEILAGFGEQFF. The CDR3 DNA is TGTGCCAGCAGTGAAATACTAGCGGGATTCGGTGAGCAGTTCTTC.